A single TCR beta chain is shown here with its context. What this receptor recognizes is not known. No much larger clone exists at a distance of one base, and base qualities are not known. The time point label, read with the paper, signifies: about 28 days (+/-7) after the second vaccine dose. Because spike-specific TCR depth and breadth did not differ between the two schedules, AZD1222 recipients who got a second dose at roughly 4 weeks were pooled with those who got a second dose at roughly 12 weeks. The vaccinee samples were drawn from two UK trials, COV001 and COV002, one of which was a single-blind randomized controlled phase 2/3 trial testing AZD1222 (ChAdOx1 nCoV-19) in healthy adults. Trial participant PBMC samples were collected at day 0 and day 28 after the second dose for TCRbeta chain sequencing. The CDR3 regions of human TCRbeta chains were analyzed by immunosequencing. Per the authors' processing: Repertoire TCRs were checked for matches against a reference library of SARS-CoV-2-specific TCRs that had been generated using the MIRA antigen-specificity platform. Breadth meant the fraction of unique TCRs that were SARS-CoV-2-associated, whereas depth meant the fraction of total T cells that were SARS-CoV-2-associated. Using the MIRA data, each spike-specific TCR was assigned both to the spike region to which the TCR was reactive and to a CD4 or CD8 class. Log10-transformed breadth and depth values were compared by one-way ANOVA with Sidak's multiple comparisons tests. TCRdb carries this immuneACCESS record with in-frame sequences only. Its versions omit some clonotypes, under half of them owing to an unresolved V gene in the studies checked, with the rest unexplained. That table supplies the V and J calls and clone size; D and trimming were determined from the DNA. This sample lists 150,000 or so clones; around 92% were detected once. Jointly, the top ten make up around 0.98% of the sample.

The data stem from a study of T cell responses to AZD1222 COVID-19 vaccine (dated by TCRdb to about 2021). Notes on the research overall: TCR sequencing covered 230 or so trial participants: 207 given two doses of AZD1222 and about 26 given two doses of MenACWY control vaccine. Trial participants were enrolled by age into subgroups of 18-55, 56-69 and 70-plus years, and around 150, 28 and 57 TCR-sequenced participants, respectively, were included in these subgroups. Study-wide conclusions, independent of this receptor: Only 5 to 7 AZD1222 recipients were SARS-CoV-2 seropositive at baseline, limiting conclusions about previously exposed vaccinees. Reportedly, close to half of the unique spike-specific TCRs recognized epitopes lying outside the regions that are mutated in the B.1.351 and B.1.1.7 variants. CD4 TCRs associated with the vaccine covered the entire spike protein, and the dominant responses were in regions 160-218 and 743-854. Because no samples from the day 14 peak response were available, repertoires could be characterized only after the peak T cell response. After two AZD1222 doses, both the breadth and the depth of spike-specific TCRs were significantly higher than at day 0 and than in MenACWY recipients. Participants were mostly white British, with more females than males. The authors suggested clonal diversity may have been underestimated. In the small 56-69-year group, the increase in depth fell short of significance, most likely because of low power.

The CDR3 numbers 16 residues from cysteine through phenylalanine. Of the read, only the CDR3 DNA is kept; its 48 bases are in frame from base 1. Germline trimming amounts to 5 bases on V and 14 bases on J, with 15 as the count of junction bases outside the gene matches. CDR1 SEHNR and CDR2 FQNEAQ were looked up in the germline V gene (reference sequence). This TCR derives from an adult who received the AZD1222 COVID-19 vaccine. The chain joins TRBV7-9 to TRBJ1-6, with 10 bases aligning to TRBD1. Material: peripheral blood, obtained 28 days after the second AZD1222 dose. The encoded CDR3 is CASSTGQGLGTATLHF. The bases are TGTGCCAGCAGCACGGGACAGGGGCTTGGCACCGCGACCCTCCACTTT.